The clone carrying this T cell receptor beta chain showed up just a few times. Its cognate antigen is unknown. A read error may account for a junction end that differs from germline. The sample belongs to a study of T cell responses to AZD1222 COVID-19 vaccine. Findings and limits, study-wide: Without day 14 samples, only post-peak T cell repertoires were studied.

CDR1 and CDR2 from the germline V gene are MGHDK and SYGVNS. The CDR3 runs 12 residues. The repertoire was sequenced with immunoSEQ multiplex PCR; TCRdb's copy has only in-frame clones and lacks some. The sample has 140,000 to 150,000 clones; around nine tenths are singletons. The chain combines TRBV25-1 with TRBJ2-7, with 9 positions matching TRBD1. The source is an adult in good health. The source was peripheral blood, collected on day 0 of AZD1222 vaccination. CDR3 nucleotide sequence: TGTGCCAGCAGTGCCCCCGGGACAGGGCCAACCTTC. It encodes CASSAPGTGPTF.